Following are 29 T cell receptor beta chains from one sample sequenced in a study of beta chain features in type 1 diabetes. Overall study findings and caveats: All four CD4+ subsets from Type 1 diabetes patients carried moderately but significantly shorter TCRB CDR3s.

Antigens of these TCRs are unknown. Every bit of the isolated RNA underwent reverse transcription, so sequencing read expressed TCRB transcripts. Assay used: immunoSEQ multiplex PCR; TCRdb lists only in-frame clones, some missing. This sample has 40,000 or so clones, with 66% found just once. The sequenced sample was Tregs from blood. The receptor set was obtained from a young woman with type 1 diabetes.

CDR3: CASRGVSGGQETQYF. As DNA, the CDR3 is TGTGCCAGCAGGGGAGTGAGCGGGGGTCAAGAGACCCAGTACTTC. The V and J genes are TRBV5-4 and TRBJ2-5; 8 positions agree with TRBD2. Germline loops: CDR1 SGHNT, CDR2 YYREEE (reference sequence). The CDR3 has 15 residues. V lost 5 bases to trimming and J lost 2 bases; unmatched junction nucleotides: 8.

The CDR3 reads CASSLGLHTDTQYF. DNA of the CDR3: TGTGCCAGCAGCTTAGGACTCCACACAGATACGCAGTATTTT. V gene TRBV11-3 combines with J gene TRBJ2-3; D is unresolved. V lost 1 base, J lost 2 bases, and 7 bases lay in between. The germline V gene encodes CDR1 SGHNT and CDR2 YENEEA. The CDR3 runs 14 residues.

The CDR3 spells CASSQDPSRGYNEQFF. The CDR3 DNA reads as TGCGCCAGCAGCCAAGATCCGTCCCGGGGGTACAATGAGCAGTTCTTC. The V call is TRBV4-3, the J call TRBJ2-1; D might be TRBD2 (6 bases). This CDR3 comprises 16 residues. Per the germline V gene, CDR1 is LGHNA and CDR2 is YSLEER. Trimming took off 0 bases at V and 4 bases at J, with 13 bases between the two ends.

The CDR3 loop reads CASSFRQGNQPQHF. For the CDR3, the DNA is TGTGCCAGCAGCTTCCGACAGGGCAATCAGCCCCAGCATTTT. J is TRBJ1-5 and V is TRBV7-2, with D perhaps TRBD1 (6 bases). The CDR3 extends over 14 amino acids. Germline CDR1 reads SGHTA; CDR2 reads FQGNSA. Between the trimmed V and J ends, which lost 3 bases and 2 bases, there was a span of 8 bases.

The J gene is TRBJ2-2, the V gene TRBV30; 10 bases agree with TRBD2. Germline CDR1 and CDR2: GTSNPN and SVGIG (reference sequence). The J segment lost 0 bases and the V segment lost 0 bases, leaving 4 bases of the junction unmatched. The CDR3 is 17 residues long. CDR3 protein: CAWSVRTSGTNTGELFF. In DNA form, the CDR3 reads TGTGCCTGGAGTGTCAGGACTAGCGGTACGAACACCGGGGAGCTGTTTTTT.

The chain carries TRBV18 and TRBJ1-2, with 8 bases lining up with TRBD1. J lost 8 bases, V lost 6 bases, and 8 bases had no gene match. The CDR3 length is 13 residues. The germline gives CDR1 KGHSH, CDR2 LQKENI. CDR3 residues: CASSPDRGQGYTF. The DNA for the CDR3 is TGTGCCAGCTCCCCCGACAGGGGACAGGGCTACACCTTC.

The rearrangement joins TRBV7-3 to TRBJ2-3; the match to TRBD2 covers 7 bases. This CDR3 comprises 13 residues. Germline CDR1 and CDR2: SGHTA and FQGTGA. Trimming at V came to 6 bases and at J to 2 bases, leaving 2 bases not matched to a gene. CDR3 coding DNA: TGTGCCAGCAGGGGAGGGGCCACAGATACGCAGTATTTT. This codes for CASRGGATDTQYF.

The chain combines TRBV20-1 with TRBJ1-1, with TRBD1 identical over 7 bases. Germline CDR1 and CDR2: DFQATT and SNEGSKA (reference sequence). The CDR3 consists of 11 residues. The CDR3 protein is CRGGQGTEAFF. In DNA, the CDR3 is TGCAGAGGGGGCCAAGGCACTGAAGCTTTCTTT.

The J gene is TRBJ2-4, the V gene TRBV6-6, with D maybe TRBD2 (7 bases). The germline CDR1 and CDR2 sequences are MNHNY and SVGAGI (reference sequence). The CDR3 contains 13 residues. V dropped 6 bases and J dropped 8 bases, with 14 bases sitting between them. Written as DNA, the CDR3 is TGTGCCAGCAGATTCGAGGGGGGGGACATTCAGTACTTC. Residues: CASRFEGGDIQYF.

This clone was counted only a few times. The J gene is TRBJ2-5, the V gene TRBV19; 13 bases match TRBD2. The J call is in doubt because the DNA end fits TRBJ2-7 better. Germline CDR1 and CDR2: LNHDA and SQIVND (reference sequence). The CDR3 runs 13 residues. The CDR3 reads CASSGLAGDEQYF. CDR3 bases: TGTGCCAGTAGTGGACTAGCGGGAGACGAGCAGTACTTC.

The CDR3: CATQGATEQFF. CDR3 coding DNA: TGTGCCACCCAGGGGGCCACTGAGCAGTTCTTC. The rearrangement uses TRBV18 and TRBJ2-1; 8 nucleotides align to TRBD1. Trimming cost V 10 bases and J 9 bases; bases outside gene matches: 5. The CDR3 totals 11 residues. Germline CDR1 reads KGHSH; CDR2 reads LQKENI.

This clone was detected a few times. The chain joins TRBV7-2 to TRBJ2-3; 9 bases agree with TRBD1. Germline V gene data show CDR1 as SGHTA and CDR2 as FQGNSA. CDR3 length: 16 residues. Germline trimming cut 5 bases from V and 3 bases from J; bases unmatched to any gene: 9. The CDR3 DNA reads TGTGCCAGCAGCATCGACAGGGGGGTTAGGACAGATACGCAGTATTTT. Translating gives CASSIDRGVRTDTQYF.

The chain is built from TRBV27 and TRBJ1-6, with a weak D call TRBD1 (5 bases). The V end was cut by 3 bases, the J end by 8 bases, with 14 bases between. The CDR3 covers 15 residues. Germline values: CDR1 MNHEY, CDR2 SMNVEV (reference sequence). The CDR3 reads CASSLGGGVHSPLHF. The CDR3 nucleotides read TGTGCCAGCAGTTTGGGGGGGGGAGTGCATTCACCCCTCCACTTT.

This chain joins TRBV6-1 and TRBJ2-1; 8 nucleotides agree with TRBD2. From germline, CDR1 is MNHNS and CDR2 SASEGT. The CDR3 loop spans 15 amino acids. Unmatched junction bases numbered 7, after V lost 7 bases and J lost 2 bases. The CDR3: CASNRAGGTYNEQFF. The CDR3 DNA reads TGTGCCAGCAACCGGGCGGGAGGAACCTACAATGAGCAGTTCTTC.

The V call is TRBV7-2, the J call TRBJ2-3; 8 nucleotides agree with TRBD2. Unmatched junction bases numbered 7, after V lost 5 bases and J lost 0 bases. Germline CDR1 and CDR2: SGHTA and FQGNSA. The CDR3 totals 16 residues. CDR3 in amino acids: CASSLHGGASTDTQYF. The CDR3 DNA reads TGTGCCAGCAGCCTACACGGGGGGGCTAGCACAGATACGCAGTATTTT.

The chain combines TRBV29-1 with TRBJ1-4; 9 nucleotides align to TRBD1. Germline V gene lookup returns CDR1 SQVTM and CDR2 ANQGSEA. This CDR3 is 13 amino acids long. CDR3 nucleotides: TGCAACCCCAACAGGGGGCGAATCGAAAAACTGTTTTTT. Protein product: CNPNRGRIEKLFF.

The chain employs TRBV5-1 and TRBJ2-1, with a weak D call TRBD2 (5 bases). Germline CDR1 reads SGHRS; CDR2 reads YFSETQ. The V end was cut by 0 bases, the J end by 4 bases, with 5 bases between. This CDR3 has 13 amino acids. The CDR3 DNA reads as TGCGCCAGCAGCTTGGGCGGGTACAATGAGCAGTTCTTC. Translation gives CASSLGGYNEQFF.

V gene TRBV6-6 combines with J gene TRBJ2-3; D might be TRBD1 (6 bases). The CDR3 runs to 14 residues. Germline loops: CDR1 MNHNY, CDR2 SVGAGI (reference sequence). The V end was cut by 2 bases, the J end by 6 bases, with 12 bases between. CDR3 in DNA: TGTGCCAGCAGTTACGGGGGCGATAGGGATACGCAGTATTTT. Protein product: CASSYGGDRDTQYF.

The CDR3 sequence is CASSLAMGLIYEQYF. The CDR3 nucleotides are TGTGCCAGCAGCTTAGCGATGGGACTAATCTACGAGCAGTACTTC. The V gene is TRBV7-2, the J gene TRBJ2-7; 7 positions match TRBD2. After removal of 0 bases from V and 3 bases from J, the junction contained 5 bases not matched to a gene. The V gene's germline CDR1 is SGHTA and CDR2 FQGNSA. This CDR3 has 15 amino acids.

The genes are TRBV7-8 and TRBJ2-7; 7 positions agree with TRBD1. After removal of 1 base from V and 3 bases from J, the junction contained 3 bases not matched to a gene. Per germline, CDR1 SGHVS and CDR2 FQNEAQ. CDR3 length: 14 residues. The CDR3: CASSLVQGNYEQYF. CDR3 sequence (DNA): TGTGCCAGCAGCTTAGTACAGGGGAACTACGAGCAGTACTTC.

This chain joins TRBV6-5 and TRBJ2-7; tentatively, D is TRBD2 (7 bases). In germline, CDR1 is MNHEY, CDR2 SVGAGI. This CDR3 spans 14 amino acids. Trimming cost V 6 bases and J 2 bases, with 14 bases left between them. CDR3 nucleotides: TGTGCCAGCAGCAGACAGGCGGGGGCCTACGAGCAGTACTTC. Protein sequence: CASSRQAGAYEQYF.

The chain carries TRBV29-1 and TRBJ2-7, with a possible D match to TRBD1 (5 bases). The germline V and J ends were trimmed by 6 bases and 2 bases, with 11 bases remaining between them. From germline, CDR1 is SQVTM and CDR2 ANQGSEA. The CDR3 is 12 residues long. This CDR3 reads CSVRTTAYEQYF. The CDR3 DNA is TGCAGCGTCAGGACAACAGCCTACGAGCAGTACTTC.

The rearrangement uses TRBV5-1 and TRBJ2-2; 11 positions agree with TRBD2. Germline CDR1 and CDR2: SGHRS and YFSETQ. This CDR3 is built from 15 residues. With 4 bases clipped from V and 7 bases from J, the junction kept 6 bases outside the gene matches. CDR3 in amino acids: CASSPTGTSGGELFF. In DNA form, the CDR3 reads TGCGCCAGCAGCCCCACCGGGACTAGCGGCGGGGAGCTGTTTTTT.

The chain is built from TRBV4-2 and TRBJ1-2; 7 positions agree with TRBD1. Germline lookup yields CDR1 LGHNA and CDR2 YNFKEQ. The CDR3 loop spans 14 amino acids. J lost 7 bases, V lost 4 bases, and 9 bases had no gene match. CDR3 in amino acids: CASSRGTGAGGYTF. The CDR3 DNA follows: TGTGCCAGCAGCCGAGGAACAGGGGCAGGTGGCTACACCTTC.

The rearrangement links TRBV6-1 to TRBJ2-7, with D tentatively TRBD1 (6 bases). The germline V gene has CDR1 MNHNS and CDR2 SASEGT. Trimming left V 7 bases short and J 4 bases short, with 14 bases between. The CDR3 consists of 13 residues. The DNA for the CDR3 is TGTGCCAGCACTATGGGACATTTTTACGAGCAGTACTTC. Its protein product is CASTMGHFYEQYF.

In this sample, this clone turned up a few times. The chain joins TRBV7-2 to TRBJ1-5, with 8 nucleotides matching TRBD1. Germline V gene data show CDR1 as SGHTA and CDR2 as FQGNSA. CDR3 size: 15 residues. Unmatched junction bases numbered 4, after V lost 5 bases and J lost 1 base. CDR3 bases: TGTGCCAGCAGCGCCCGGACAGGGAGCAATCAGCCCCAGCATTTT. Its protein is CASSARTGSNQPQHF.

V usage is TRBV11-1 and J usage is TRBJ1-1; D is perhaps TRBD1 (5 bases). Trimming left V 1 base short and J 3 bases short, with 15 bases between. The CDR3 runs to 16 residues. Germline V gene lookup returns CDR1 SGHAT and CDR2 FQDESV (reference sequence). The CDR3 bases are TGTGCCAGCAGCTTAGTCCAGGGCTGGGCCTACACTGAAGCTTTCTTT. Encoded protein: CASSLVQGWAYTEAFF. Full variable domain (rest looked up from reference TRBV11-1 and TRBJ1-1): EAEVAQSPRYKITEKSQAVAFWCDPISGHATLYWYRQILGQGPELLVQFQDESVVDDSQLPKDRFSAERLKGVDSTLKIQPAELGDSAMYLCASSLVQGWAYTEAFFGQGTRLTVV.

J is TRBJ1-3 and V is TRBV18; TRBD1 is a possible D gene (5 bases). The V end was cut by 1 base, the J end by 0 bases, with 16 bases between. The CDR3 length is 18 residues. Germline assignment: CDR1 KGHSH and CDR2 LQKENI. The CDR3 loop is CASSPLYSQASSGNTIYF. CDR3 DNA: TGTGCCAGCTCACCACTCTACTCACAGGCCAGCTCTGGAAACACCATATATTTT.

This clone was detected a few times. V is TRBV5-1 and J is TRBJ2-1; tentative D call: TRBD1 (5 bases). Germline loops: CDR1 SGHRS, CDR2 YFSETQ. Deletions cut 3 bases from V and 5 bases from J, with 12 bases between. This CDR3 contains 14 residues. The CDR3 is CASSSVQVDNEQFF. Here the CDR3 DNA reads TGCGCCAGCAGCTCTGTACAGGTGGACAATGAGCAGTTCTTC.